This T cell receptor (beta chain) was captured in a study of T cells in Graves' hyperthyroidism and ophthalmopathy. This CDR3 region has 13 residues. Germline V gene data show CDR1 as SGHRS and CDR2 as YFSETQ. Trimming took 5 bases from V and 7 from J; bases not matched to a gene: 4. From RNA transcripts, TCR beta CDR3 regions were amplified. First-round RT-PCR targeting the TCR CDR3 was performed with the HTBI primer set. TCRdb used MiXCR to reprocess the multiplex PCR reads, holding one entry per CDR3 protein. In the table there are around 350,000 distinct CDR3 sequences, more than 12% of which are singletons.

The TCR comes from a woman under 40 with Graves' ophthalmopathy. The sequencing sample was made of blood. The chain joins TRBV5-1 to TRBJ2-1, with 9 bases lining up with TRBD1. The CDR3, as DNA: TGCGCCAGCAGACAGGGGGCGTGGAATGAGCAGTTCTTC. Translated: CASRQGAWNEQFF.